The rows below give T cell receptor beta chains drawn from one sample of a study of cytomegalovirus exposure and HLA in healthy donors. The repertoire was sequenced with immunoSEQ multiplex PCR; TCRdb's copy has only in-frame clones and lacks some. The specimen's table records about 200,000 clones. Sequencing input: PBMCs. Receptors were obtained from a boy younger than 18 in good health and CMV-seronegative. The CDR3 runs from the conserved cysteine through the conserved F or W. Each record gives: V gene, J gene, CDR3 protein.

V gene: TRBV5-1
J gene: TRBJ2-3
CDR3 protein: CASSFEGPSGRRDTQYF

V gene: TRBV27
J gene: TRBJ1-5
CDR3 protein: CASKSKPYSNQPQHF

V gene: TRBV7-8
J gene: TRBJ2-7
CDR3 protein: CASSSRTRSLMYEQYF

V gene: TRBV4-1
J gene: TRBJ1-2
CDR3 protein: CASSPQGQGVYGYTF

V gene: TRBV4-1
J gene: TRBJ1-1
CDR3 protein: CASSQAPGTLLNTEAFF

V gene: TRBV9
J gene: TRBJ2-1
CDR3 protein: CASSVTGGTYNEQFF

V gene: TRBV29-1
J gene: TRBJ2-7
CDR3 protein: CSVEGLTYEQYF

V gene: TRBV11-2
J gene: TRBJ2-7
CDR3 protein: CASSPLMSGGSYEQYF

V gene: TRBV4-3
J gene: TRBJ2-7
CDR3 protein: CASSQGTGPYEQYF

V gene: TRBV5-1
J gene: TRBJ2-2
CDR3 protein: CASSPRLAETGELFF

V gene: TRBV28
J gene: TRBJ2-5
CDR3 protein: CASSQTGSGETQYF

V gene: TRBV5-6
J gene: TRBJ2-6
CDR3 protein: CASSIAGLGANVLTF

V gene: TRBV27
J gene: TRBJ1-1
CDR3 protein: CASSLAGNTEAFF

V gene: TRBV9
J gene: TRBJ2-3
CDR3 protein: CASSDSGQGGFDTQYF

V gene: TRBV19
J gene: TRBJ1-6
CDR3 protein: CASSAAVSSYNSPLHF

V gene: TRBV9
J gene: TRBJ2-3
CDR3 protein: CASSGLGQGTDTQYF

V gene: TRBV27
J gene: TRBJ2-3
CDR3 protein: CASRRPGGQDTQYF

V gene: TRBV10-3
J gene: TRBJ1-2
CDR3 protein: CAISESKGEWYGYTF

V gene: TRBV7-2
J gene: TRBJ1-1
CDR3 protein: CASSFRGGAYTEAFF

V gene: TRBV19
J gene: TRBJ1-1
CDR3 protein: CASMSRGRGVGTEAFF

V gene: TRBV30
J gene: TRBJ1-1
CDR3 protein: CAEEGQMNTEAFF

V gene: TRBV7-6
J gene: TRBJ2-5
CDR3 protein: CASSLVGQRYQETQYF

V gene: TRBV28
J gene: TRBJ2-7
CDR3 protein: CASSSTRTGAYEQYF

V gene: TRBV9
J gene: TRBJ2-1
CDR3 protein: CASSVGGGASNEQFF

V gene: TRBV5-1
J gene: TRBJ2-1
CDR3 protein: CASSPAGGHEQFF

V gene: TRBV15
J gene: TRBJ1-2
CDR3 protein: CATSRDLLKGAYPTNYGYTF

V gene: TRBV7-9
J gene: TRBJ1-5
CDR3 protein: CASSLQDSNQPQHF

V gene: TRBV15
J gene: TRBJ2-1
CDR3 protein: CATSSYQGQGAGNEQFF

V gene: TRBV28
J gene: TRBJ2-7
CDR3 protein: CASSPGGRSYEQYF

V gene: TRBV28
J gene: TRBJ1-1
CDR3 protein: CASSSGAEAFF

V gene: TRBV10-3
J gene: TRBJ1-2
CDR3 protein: CAINAAGRHLDYGYTF

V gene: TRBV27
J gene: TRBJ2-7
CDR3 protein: CASSFLGRDYEQYF

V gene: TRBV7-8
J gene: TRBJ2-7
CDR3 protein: CASSLGSGSYEQYF

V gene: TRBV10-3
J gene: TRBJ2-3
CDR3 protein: CAISGAGTGATDTQYF

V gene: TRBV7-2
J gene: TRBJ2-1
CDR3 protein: CVSSLSSTSGNNEQFF

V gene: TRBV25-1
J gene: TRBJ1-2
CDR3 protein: CASGQGAIYGYTF

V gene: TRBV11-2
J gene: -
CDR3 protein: CASTQGSGTTYEQYF

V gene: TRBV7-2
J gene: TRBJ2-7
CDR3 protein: CASSLYRDTLYEQYF

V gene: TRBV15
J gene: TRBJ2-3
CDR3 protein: CATSRQDTDTQYF

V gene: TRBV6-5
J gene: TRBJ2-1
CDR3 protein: CASSPGGLGENEQFF

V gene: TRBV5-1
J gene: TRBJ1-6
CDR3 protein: CASSLGTGDNSPLHF

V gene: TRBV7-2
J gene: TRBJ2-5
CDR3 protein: CASRFPGAKETQYF

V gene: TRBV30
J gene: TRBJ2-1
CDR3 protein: CAWSGTGGTEQFF

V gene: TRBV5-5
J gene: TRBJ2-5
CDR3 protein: CASSARTEETQYF

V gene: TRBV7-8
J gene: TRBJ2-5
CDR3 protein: CASRQTRRGEQETQYF

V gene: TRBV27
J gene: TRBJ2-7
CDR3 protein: CASSLGDRGYEQYF